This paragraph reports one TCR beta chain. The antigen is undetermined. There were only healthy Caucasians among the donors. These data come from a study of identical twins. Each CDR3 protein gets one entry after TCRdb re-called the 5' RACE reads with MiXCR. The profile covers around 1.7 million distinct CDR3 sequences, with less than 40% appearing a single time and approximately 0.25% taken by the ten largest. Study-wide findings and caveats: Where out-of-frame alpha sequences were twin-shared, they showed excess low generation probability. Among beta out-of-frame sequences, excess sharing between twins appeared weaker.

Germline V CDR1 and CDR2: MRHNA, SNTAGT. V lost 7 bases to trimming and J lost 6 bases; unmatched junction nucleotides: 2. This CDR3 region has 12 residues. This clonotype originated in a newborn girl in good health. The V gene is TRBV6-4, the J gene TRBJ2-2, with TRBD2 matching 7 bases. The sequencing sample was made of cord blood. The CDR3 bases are TGTGCCAGCAAAGGACTAGCCGGGGAGCTGTTTTTT. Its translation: CASKGLAGELFF.